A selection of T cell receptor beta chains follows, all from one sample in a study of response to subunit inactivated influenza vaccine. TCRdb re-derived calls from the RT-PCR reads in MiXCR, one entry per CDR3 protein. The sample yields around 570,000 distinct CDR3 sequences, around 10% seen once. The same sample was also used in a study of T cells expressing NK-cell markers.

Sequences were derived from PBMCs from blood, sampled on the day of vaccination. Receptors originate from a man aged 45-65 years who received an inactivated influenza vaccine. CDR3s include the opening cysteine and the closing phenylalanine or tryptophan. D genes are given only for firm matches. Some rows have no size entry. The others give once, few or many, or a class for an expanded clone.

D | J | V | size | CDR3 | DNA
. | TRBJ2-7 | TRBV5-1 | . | CASLKDPTSSYEQYF | TGCGCCAGCCTGAAAGACCCGACGAGCTCCTACGAGCAGTACTTC
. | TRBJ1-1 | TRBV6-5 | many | CASSSGDTRGMEEAFF | TGTGCCAGCAGTTCAGGCGACACGAGGGGGATGGAAGAAGCTTTCTTT
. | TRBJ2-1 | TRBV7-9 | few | CASSLFSANEQFF | TGTGCCAGCAGCTTATTCTCCGCCAATGAGCAGTTCTTC
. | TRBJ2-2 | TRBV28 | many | CASSLPPSGRRTGELFF | TGTGCCAGCAGTCTACCTCCCTCGGGTCGGAGGACCGGGGAGCTGTTTTTT
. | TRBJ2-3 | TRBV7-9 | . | CASTAAGSTDTQYF | TGTGCCAGCACGGCAGCGGGTAGCACAGATACGCAGTATTTT
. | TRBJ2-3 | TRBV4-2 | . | CASSQDRRETDTQYF | TGTGCCAGCAGCCAAGATCGGCGTGAAACAGATACGCAGTATTTT
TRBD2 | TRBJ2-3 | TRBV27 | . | CASRGIGLAEADTQYF | TGTGCCAGCAGGGGAATTGGGCTAGCGGAGGCAGATACGCAGTATTTT
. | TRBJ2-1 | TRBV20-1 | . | CSARVGSYSYNEQFF | TGCAGTGCTAGAGTTGGTAGCTACTCCTACAATGAGCAGTTCTTC
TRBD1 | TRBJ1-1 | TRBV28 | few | CASSSTGEAFF | TGTGCCAGCAGTTCGACAGGGGAAGCTTTCTTT
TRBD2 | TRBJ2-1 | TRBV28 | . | CASRSLGASGYYNEQFF | TGTGCCAGCAGGAGTTTAGGTGCTAGCGGTTACTACAATGAGCAGTTCTTC
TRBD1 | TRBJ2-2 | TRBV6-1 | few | CATRLDRGSTGELFF | TGTGCCACCCGCCTAGACAGGGGGAGCACCGGGGAGCTGTTTTTT
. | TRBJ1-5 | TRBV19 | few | CASRMGPGQPQHF | TGTGCCAGTAGAATGGGGCCCGGTCAGCCCCAGCATTTT
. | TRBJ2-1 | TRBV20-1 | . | CSARDTGSYNEQFF | TGCAGTGCTAGAGATACGGGATCCTACAATGAGCAGTTCTTC
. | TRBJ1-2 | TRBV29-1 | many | CSVDGQGEGYTF | TGCAGCGTTGACGGGCAGGGTGAGGGCTACACCTTC
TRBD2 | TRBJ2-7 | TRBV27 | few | CASSLLLAGNYEQYF | TGTGCCAGCAGTTTATTACTAGCGGGAAACTACGAGCAGTACTTC
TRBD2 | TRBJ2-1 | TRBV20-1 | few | CSARITSGIGEQFF | TGCAGTGCTAGAATAACTAGCGGGATAGGTGAGCAGTTCTTC
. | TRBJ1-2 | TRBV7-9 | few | CASSPSNSGYGYTF | TGTGCCAGCAGCCCCTCCAACTCGGGCTATGGCTACACCTTC
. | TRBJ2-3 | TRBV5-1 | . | CASSLVRSSTDTQYF | TGCGCCAGCAGCTTGGTGCGTTCTAGCACAGATACGCAGTATTTT
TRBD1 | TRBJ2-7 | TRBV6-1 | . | CASSSATGGYEQYF | TGTGCCAGCAGCTCAGCGACAGGGGGCTACGAGCAGTACTTC
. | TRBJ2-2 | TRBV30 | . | CAWEIRANTGELFF | TGTGCCTGGGAGATACGCGCGAACACCGGGGAGCTGTTTTTT
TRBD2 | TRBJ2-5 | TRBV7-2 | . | CASSLGAGGQTQYF | TGTGCCAGCAGCTTAGGGGCGGGGGGCCAGACCCAGTACTTC
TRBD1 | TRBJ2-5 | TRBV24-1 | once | CATSDPGTGVGETQYF | TGTGCCACCAGTGATCCCGGGACAGGGGTTGGAGAGACCCAGTACTTC
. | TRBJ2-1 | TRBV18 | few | CASSPRVGRGNEQFF | TGTGCCAGCTCACCACGGGTGGGCAGGGGCAATGAGCAGTTCTTC
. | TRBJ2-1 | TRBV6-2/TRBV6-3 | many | CASSYTSDRRYNEQFF | TGTGCCAGCAGTTACACGAGTGACAGGAGGTACAATGAGCAGTTCTTC
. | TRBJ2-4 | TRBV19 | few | CASSKLTVVAKNIQYF | TGTGCCAGTAGTAAATTAACTGTCGTCGCCAAAAACATTCAGTACTTC
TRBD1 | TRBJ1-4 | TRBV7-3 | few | CAGYPGQGCNEKLFF | TGTGCCGGTTATCCGGGACAGGGTTGTAATGAAAAACTGTTTTTT
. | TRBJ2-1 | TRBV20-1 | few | CSTTSPGTNEQFF | TGCAGTACCACGTCACCGGGGACTAATGAGCAGTTCTTC
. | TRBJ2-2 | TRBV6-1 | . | CATMGGRGTGELFF | TGTGCCACCATGGGGGGCCGGGGCACCGGGGAGCTGTTTTTT
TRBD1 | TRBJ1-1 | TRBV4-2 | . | CASSQEDREYTEAFF | TGTGCCAGCAGCCAGGAAGACAGGGAGTACACTGAAGCTTTCTTT
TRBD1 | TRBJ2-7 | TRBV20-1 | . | CSAAPDRGTYEQYF | TGCAGTGCTGCACCGGACAGGGGTACCTACGAGCAGTACTTC
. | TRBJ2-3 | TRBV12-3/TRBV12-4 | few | CASRRDLMTDTQYF | TGTGCCAGCCGCCGGGACCTTATGACAGATACGCAGTATTTT
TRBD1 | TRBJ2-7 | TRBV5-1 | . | CASSLVSGQTKWDEQYF | TGCGCCAGCAGCTTGGTATCGGGACAGACAAAGTGGGACGAGCAGTACTTC
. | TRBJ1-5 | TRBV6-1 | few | CASSGRENQPQHF | TGTGCCAGCAGTGGCAGGGAGAATCAGCCCCAGCATTTT
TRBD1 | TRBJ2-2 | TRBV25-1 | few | CASSEYGGQTNTGELFF | TGTGCCAGCAGTGAATATGGGGGACAGACAAACACCGGGGAGCTGTTTTTT
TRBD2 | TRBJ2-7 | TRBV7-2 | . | CASSPWDYSSYEQYF | TGTGCCAGCAGCCCCTGGGACTACAGCTCCTACGAGCAGTACTTC
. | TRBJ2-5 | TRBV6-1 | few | CASRGLETGETQYF | TGTGCCAGCAGAGGCTTGGAGACGGGAGAGACCCAGTACTTC
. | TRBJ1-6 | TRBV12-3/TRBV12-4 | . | CASSLAALNTSPLHF | TGTGCCAGCAGTTTAGCGGCACTTAACACTTCACCCCTCCACTTT
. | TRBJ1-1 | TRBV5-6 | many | CASSFRGMGSGTEAFF | TGTGCCAGCAGCTTTAGGGGCATGGGTTCGGGCACTGAAGCTTTCTTT
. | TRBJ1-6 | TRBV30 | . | CAWSVELPNSPLHF | TGTGCCTGGAGTGTCGAGCTACCTAATTCACCCCTCCACTTT
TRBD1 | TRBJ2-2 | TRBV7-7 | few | CASSFYRGQEASGELFF | TGTGCTAGCAGCTTTTATAGGGGGCAAGAGGCATCCGGGGAGCTGTTTTTT
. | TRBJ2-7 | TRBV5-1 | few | CASSLDSGGSYEQYF | TGCGCCAGCAGCCTGGATAGTGGGGGATCCTACGAGCAGTACTTC
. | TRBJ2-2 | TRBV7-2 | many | CASSFHQGGTGELFF | TGTGCCAGCAGCTTCCACCAAGGAGGCACCGGGGAGCTGTTTTTT
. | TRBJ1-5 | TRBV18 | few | CASSLSGINQPQHF | TGTGCCAGCTCACTATCAGGGATCAATCAGCCCCAGCATTTT